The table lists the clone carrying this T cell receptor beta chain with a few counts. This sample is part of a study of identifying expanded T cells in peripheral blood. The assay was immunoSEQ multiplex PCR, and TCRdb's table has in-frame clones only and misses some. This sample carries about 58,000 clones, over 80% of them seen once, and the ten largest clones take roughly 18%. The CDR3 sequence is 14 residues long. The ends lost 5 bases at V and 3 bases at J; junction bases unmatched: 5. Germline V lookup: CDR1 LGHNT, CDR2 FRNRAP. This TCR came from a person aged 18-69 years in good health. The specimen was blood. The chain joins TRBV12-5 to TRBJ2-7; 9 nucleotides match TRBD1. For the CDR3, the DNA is TGTGCTAGTGGTGTGGGACAGGGTGGCTACGAGCAGTACTTC. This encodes CASGVGQGGYEQYF.